The clone carrying this T cell receptor beta chain is classed as medium-sized. The antigen is not known. Trimming cost V 3 bases and J 1 base, with 15 bases left between them. This CDR3 is built from 16 residues. From germline, CDR1 is LNHDA and CDR2 SQIVND (reference sequence). Sequencing used immunoSEQ version 4 in survey mode. The data were produced by immunoSEQ multiplex PCR, yet TCRdb's version contains in-frame clones alone and is incomplete. The sample holds approximately 19,000 clones, less than 70% seen once. These data are taken from a study of persistence of HIV-infected CD4 T cells. Study-level findings and limits: Antigen-responding cells were enriched for degenerate expanded CDR3beta sequences.

Lysates of CMV-infected fibroblasts at roughly 10 ug/mL stimulated these cells. CD4+ T cells upregulating both CD40 ligand and CD69 were sorted as responding cells. These HIV-1-infected adults initiated suppressive ART in chronic infection. Donors had undetectable plasma HIV-1 RNA, under 50 copies/mL, for 4+ years. CD4+ T cell counts exceeded 400 cells/uL; CMV serology was positive. The chain combines TRBV19 with TRBJ1-1, with D unresolved. This receptor was taken from an adult woman with HIV who was CMV-seropositive. The sample here was CD4+ T cells sorted from PBMCs after 18-hour stimulation, taken from a patient who received antiretroviral therapy. CDR3 nucleotides: TGTGCCAGTAGTATCGCGGTCGCAGTATCGAACACTGAAGCTTTCTTT. It codes for CASSIAVAVSNTEAFF. The entire variable domain, with the rest obtained from reference TRBV19 and TRBJ1-1, is as follows: DGGITQSPKYLFRKEGQNVTLSCEQNLNHDAMYWYRQDPGQGLRLIYYSQIVNDFQKGDIAEGYSVSREKKESFPLTVTSAQKNPTAFYLCASSIAVAVSNTEAFFGQGTRLTVV.